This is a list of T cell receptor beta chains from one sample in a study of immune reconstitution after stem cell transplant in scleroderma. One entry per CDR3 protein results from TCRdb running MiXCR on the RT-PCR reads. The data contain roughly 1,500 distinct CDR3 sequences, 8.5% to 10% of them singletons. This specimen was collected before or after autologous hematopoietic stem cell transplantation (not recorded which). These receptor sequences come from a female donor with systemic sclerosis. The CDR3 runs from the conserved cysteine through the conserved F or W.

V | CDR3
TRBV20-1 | CSVKDRWYSNQPQHF
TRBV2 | CASRGSSYNEQFF
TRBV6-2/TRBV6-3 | CASGKNTEAFF
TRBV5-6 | CASSLTGAGPYEQYF
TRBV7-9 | CASSFGTGAYEQYF
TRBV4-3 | CASSQKSAGHTEAFF
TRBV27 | CASSLYSLSTGELFF
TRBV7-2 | CASSLARRGHIQYF
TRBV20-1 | CSATSSGHYSNQPQHF
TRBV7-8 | CASSPSGSNTGELFF
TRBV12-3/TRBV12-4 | CASSQGGAKGYTF
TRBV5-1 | CASSFGGSYNGQFF
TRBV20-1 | CSAGAGKDTQYF
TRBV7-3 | CASSSTGQGETQYF
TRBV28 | CASSSRDSGTEAFF
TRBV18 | CASSAGLTNDNNEQFF
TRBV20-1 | CSARDLRLAGGNTGELFF
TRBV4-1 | CASRSLGDRAALAEAFF
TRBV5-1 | CASSLGRINEQFF
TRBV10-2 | CASSESPQETQYF
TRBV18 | CASSRPGQDYNEQFF
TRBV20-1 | CSARKHATGRGKETQYF
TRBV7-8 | CTSREQINTKAFF
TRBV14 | CASSRGRANTEAFF
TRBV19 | CASSIDVGAGWSYNEQFF
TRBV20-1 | CSVTIYGLARVDTQYF
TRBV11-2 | CASRLSDGTNYGYTF
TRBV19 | CASIEAVGMNTEAFF
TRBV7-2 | CASSSWTRETQYF
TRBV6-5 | CASSVRLRDYLDTGELFF
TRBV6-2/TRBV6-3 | CASSRPSSSSGGSLGLF
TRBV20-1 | CSAPLQSYAYNEQFF
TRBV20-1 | CSARTGTDYTEAFF
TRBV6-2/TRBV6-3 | CASSYGPGIRAPPETQYF
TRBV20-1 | CSVGGGGDTQYF
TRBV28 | CASRKTGPNYEQYF
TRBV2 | CATEHPPDDEQFF
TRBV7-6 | CASSRPGLEQFF
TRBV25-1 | CASSEVGGLARSTDTQYF
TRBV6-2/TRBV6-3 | CASLLKREFSYEQYF
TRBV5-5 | CASSLAVVTTSAGELFF
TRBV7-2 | CASSLQGQAASYEQYF
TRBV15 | CATSRARGGTDTQYF